This TCR beta chain stems from a study of a mutant IDH1 vaccine in newly diagnosed glioma (dated by TCRdb to 2020 to 2023). Background on the whole study: Of the roughly 30 treated patients, around 62% were male and approximately 38% were female, and the mean age was roughly 40 years. Longitudinal TCRB deep sequencing was done for 25 treated patients, wherever samples were available for exploratory analyses. Peripheral blood was drawn at six visits: V03 (baseline), V05, V07, V10, V12 and V13. Before enrollment, most patients had been given radiochemotherapy with temozolomide as standard therapy, while the rest had received either radiotherapy alone or temozolomide alone. The study at large found these results: According to the authors, sample limitations meant that analyses of patient blood samples could not be reproduced. Changes in the top peripheral T cell clonotypes picked up by TCRB sequencing did not appear to be linked to pseudoprogression. Vaccine-induced immune responses across multiple MHC alleles were detected in 80% to 95% of patients. Selection of PBMC samples for TCRB deep sequencing was based on availability.

The CDR3 goes from the cysteine to the phenylalanine over 15 residues. CDR3 DNA is the only sequence kept; it has 45 bases, read in frame from the first base. V loses 2 bases of germline sequence and J loses 4 bases, and the interval between the two ends is 16 bases. CDR1 and CDR2, per the germline V gene (reference sequence), are GTSNPN and SVGIG. In regard to this clone: The specificity of this receptor is unknown. Base quality data are lacking; no much larger clone is found one base away.

The time point label of this sample denotes: baseline, week 1 (first vaccination visit). The meaning of the sample's treatment or condition label: pre-vaccination baseline after standard-of-care therapy. Newly diagnosed WHO grade 3 or 4 IDH1-mutant astrocytomas showing loss of nuclear ATRX were present in the donors. The samples were drawn from NOA16, a multicentre, single-arm, open-label phase I trial in Germany that tested a mutant IDH1 peptide vaccine in humans for the first time. For immunogenicity testing, the blood drawn at visit V03 was used as the baseline sample. The DNeasy Blood and Tissue Kit was used to extract genomic DNA from EDTA blood for TCRB sequencing. The protocol used for the library was the immunoSEQ multiplex PCR assay. Rearranged TCR beta chain sequences were amplified with the hsTCRB Kit following the manufacturer's protocol. An Illumina MiSeq was used to sequence the TCRB libraries. Per the original workflow: The proprietary platform of the kit vendor was used for demultiplexing, trimming and gene mapping. As stored in TCRdb, this immuneACCESS dataset retains in-frame rearrangements with V and J assigned. A fraction of the clones does not appear; measured against another copy, unresolved V genes explain less than half of the discrepancy, and the remainder lacks a known reason. V and J calls plus clone size are reproduced from that table; the DNA served to infer D and trimming. The sample table holds fewer than 100,000 clones, of which around nine tenths were seen once. Around 0.6% of the sample is held by the ten biggest clonotypes.

The source material was PBMCs, sampled from a glioma patient treated with radiotherapy, temozolomide or both. This chain is built from TRBV30 and TRBJ2-3, with TRBD2 perhaps the D gene, on 5 matching bases. The TCR sequence derives from a woman in her forties or fifties with glioma. CDR3 region: CAWSPARVQSDTQYF. The DNA is as follows: TGTGCCTGGAGTCCCGCGAGGGTTCAGTCAGATACGCAGTATTTT.